The 26 T cell receptor beta chains reported below all come from one sample, sequenced in a study of identical twins. TCRdb ran MiXCR on the 5' RACE reads and lists one entry per CDR3 protein. The sample holds about 150,000 distinct CDR3 sequences, 3% to 4% seen once. Sequenced sample: memory T cells sorted from blood. The receptors were gathered from a man aged 18 to 29 in good health.

This clonotype was detected ten times or more. At one boundary the junction diverges from the germline segment, which might be a read error. The V and J genes are TRBV12-3 or TRBV12-4 and TRBJ2-7; D ambiguous. This CDR3 has 11 residues. The CDR3 reads CASSIANEQYF. The CDR3 coding sequence is TGTGCCAGCAGTATAGCAAACGAGCAGTACTTC.

This clonotype was recorded a few times. DNA for the CDR3: TGTGCCAGTAGTATCGGACGTCCAGGGGATGAGCAGTTCTTC. Translation: CASSIGRPGDEQFF. The chain employs TRBV19 and TRBJ2-1, with D perhaps TRBD1 (6 bases). V lost 3 bases to trimming and J lost 8 bases, with 14 bases between them. Germline assignment: CDR1 LNHDA and CDR2 SQIVND (reference sequence). The CDR3 loop spans 14 amino acids.

This clonotype was counted many times. The rearrangement joins TRBV5-1 to TRBJ2-3; the D gene is possibly TRBD2 (5 bases). The germline V and J ends were trimmed by 0 bases and 2 bases, with 16 bases remaining between them. This CDR3 region has 17 residues. From germline, CDR1 is SGHRS and CDR2 YFSETQ. CDR3 in amino acids: CASSLGRLSRDTDTQYF. The CDR3 nucleotides read TGCGCCAGCAGCTTGGGCCGGCTCTCGAGGGACACAGATACGCAGTATTTT.

In regard to this clonotype: A read error may be the cause here, since a much bigger clone is one base away. The chain has TRBV24-1 and TRBJ2-5; 12 bases are a match to TRBD2. Germline V gene lookup returns CDR1 KGHDR and CDR2 SFDVKD. This CDR3 is built from 18 residues. The CDR3 loop is CATSGGSSGRVRQETLYF. Written as DNA, the CDR3 is TGTGCCACCAGTGGGGGGTCTAGCGGGAGGGTTCGCCAAGAGACCCTGTACTTC.

Ten or more counts support this clonotype. The J gene is TRBJ2-5, the V gene TRBV20-1; D unresolved. V was cut by 4 bases and J by 5 bases, with 8 bases left in between. The CDR3 totals 11 residues. From germline, CDR1 is DFQATT and CDR2 SNEGSKA (reference sequence). This CDR3 reads CSATLSETQYF. The DNA of the CDR3 is TGCAGTGCTACCCTGAGTGAGACCCAGTACTTC.

This clonotype was seen at least ten times. The rearrangement links TRBV3-1 to TRBJ2-2; 11 bases line up with TRBD2. The CDR3 is 16 amino acids. Germline lookup yields CDR1 LGHDT and CDR2 YNNKEL (reference sequence). J gave up 5 bases and V 4 bases, and 6 bases lay outside the gene matches. CDR3 DNA sequence: TGTGCCAGCAGCCTCAGACTAGCGGGACGGACCGGGGAGCTGTTTTTT. Translation: CASSLRLAGRTGELFF.

The chain combines TRBV20-1 with TRBJ1-5; D remains ambiguous. The CDR3 length is 14 residues. V was cut by 6 bases and J by 3 bases, with 15 bases left in between. The V gene's germline CDR1 is DFQATT and CDR2 SNEGSKA (reference sequence). The CDR3 DNA reads as TGCAGTGCCTTAAAAGGAGGAGTCAATCAGCCCCAGCATTTT. Its translation: CSALKGGVNQPQHF.

This clonotype was picked up a small number of times. The chain recombines TRBV29-1 with TRBJ1-1; a possible D gene is TRBD1 (6 bases). The germline V gene encodes CDR1 SQVTM and CDR2 ANQGSEA. V shed 7 bases and J shed 8 bases, with 23 bases lying between them. CDR3 length: 14 amino acids. CDR3 sequence (DNA): TGCAGCGCCTTGGGGGGGCGACCGACCGAAGAAGCTTTCTTT. Protein: CSALGGRPTEEAFF.

Ten or more counts support this clonotype. This chain uses TRBV28 with TRBJ2-1, with 7 bases lining up with TRBD2. Germline V gene lookup returns CDR1 MDHEN and CDR2 SYDVKM. The CDR3 is 14 amino acids. V dropped 6 bases and J dropped 5; count of bases not matched to a gene: 7. CDR3 bases: TGTGCCAGCAGGACTAGCCGTCTTAACAATGAGCAGTTCTTC. Protein sequence: CASRTSRLNNEQFF.

At least ten counts were recorded for this clonotype. CDR3 sequence: CATSSDSGNQPQHF. CDR3 in DNA: TGTGCCACCAGCAGCGATTCAGGTAATCAGCCCCAGCATTTT. The chain links TRBV15 to TRBJ1-5, with D uncertain. V lost 3 bases and J 4 bases, leaving 10 bases between the germline ends. The CDR3 length is 14 residues. Germline V lookup: CDR1 LNHNV, CDR2 YYDKDF (reference sequence). Together with reference TRBV15 and TRBJ1-5, the CDR3 gives the full variable domain: DAMVIQNPRYQVTQFGKPVTLSCSQTLNHNVMYWYQQKSSQAPKLLFHYYDKDFNNEADTPDNFQSRRPNTSFCFLDIRSPGLGDTAMYLCATSSDSGNQPQHFGDGTRLSIL.

This clonotype was seen more than once but under ten times. This rearrangement joins TRBV10-3 to TRBJ2-6; D not certain. Germline CDR1 is ENHRY and CDR2 is SYGVKD. The CDR3 length is 14 residues. Trimming cost V 4 bases and J 0 bases, with 4 bases left between them. CDR3 in DNA: TGTGCCATCAGTGCCATCTCTGGGGCCAACGTCCTGACTTTC. Residues: CAISAISGANVLTF.

This clonotype has a count of ten or more. The rearrangement joins TRBV20-1 to TRBJ2-2, with 9 positions matching TRBD2. Germline CDR1 DFQATT, CDR2 SNEGSKA (reference sequence). This CDR3 comprises 16 residues. The V gene end was trimmed by 0 bases and the J gene end by 3 bases; junction bases not matched to a gene: 5. CDR3 coding DNA: TGCAGTGCTAGAGACCTGGTAGCGGGAGACACCGGGGAGCTGTTTTTT. This sequence encodes CSARDLVAGDTGELFF.

This clonotype has at least ten counts. V usage is TRBV7-9 and J usage is TRBJ2-5, with D uncertain. Germline CDR1 reads SEHNR; CDR2 reads FQNEAQ (reference sequence). V dropped 0 bases and J dropped 5 bases, with 10 bases sitting between them. This CDR3 contains 14 residues. The CDR3 protein is CASSLAAAGETQYF. As DNA, the CDR3 is TGTGCCAGCAGCTTAGCCGCAGCTGGGGAGACCCAGTACTTC.

This clonotype was counted ten times or more. The chain employs TRBV20-1 and TRBJ1-5; D might be TRBD1 (6 bases). Germline CDR1 reads DFQATT; CDR2 reads SNEGSKA (reference sequence). V shed 3 bases and J shed 7 bases, with 19 bases lying between them. The CDR3 length is 15 residues. For the CDR3, the DNA is TGCAGTGCTAGCCCCACCCCCAGGGGTTACCAGCCCCAGCATTTT. Residues: CSASPTPRGYQPQHF.

The table lists this clonotype with many counts. CDR3 bases: TGCAGTGCTAGACCAGGGGGTCAGCCCCAGCATTTT. It codes for CSARPGGQPQHF. This chain joins TRBV20-1 and TRBJ1-5, with TRBD1 matching 7 bases. V lost 2 bases and J lost 6; bases outside the gene matches: 1. The CDR3 runs 12 residues. CDR1 is DFQATT, CDR2 SNEGSKA, per germline (reference sequence).

This clonotype has a count of ten or more. The rearrangement joins TRBV15 to TRBJ2-5; possibly TRBD2 for D (6 bases). The CDR3 contains 15 residues. Per germline, CDR1 LNHNV and CDR2 YYDKDF (reference sequence). V lost 0 bases and J 5 bases, leaving 13 bases between the germline ends. This CDR3 is CATSRDRTGVETQYF. Here the CDR3 DNA reads TGTGCCACCAGCAGAGATCGGACGGGAGTGGAGACCCAGTACTTC.

This clonotype was counted a few times. The CDR3 here is CASSLYHPGTSSYEQFF. The CDR3 DNA reads TGTGCCAGCAGTTTGTATCACCCCGGGACTAGTTCCTATGAGCAGTTCTTC. The chain combines TRBV12-3 or TRBV12-4 with TRBJ2-1, with TRBD2 matching over 8 bases. This CDR3 has 17 amino acids. The J segment lost 8 bases and the V segment lost 3 bases, leaving 15 bases of the junction unmatched.

This clonotype was observed at least ten times. The rearrangement links TRBV2 to TRBJ1-5, with D tentatively TRBD1 (5 bases). This CDR3 contains 15 residues. The germline CDR1 and CDR2 sequences are SNHLY and FYNNEI. The V gene lost 3 bases and the J gene lost 0 bases, with 9 bases spanning the gap. CDR3 DNA: TGTGCCAGCAGTGACAGGGAGTATAGCAATCAGCCCCAGCATTTT. This translates into CASSDREYSNQPQHF.

This clonotype showed up many times. V usage is TRBV12-3 or TRBV12-4 and J usage is TRBJ1-1; 7 positions agree with TRBD1. The CDR3 length is 15 residues. V lost 3 bases and J lost 0; bases outside the gene matches: 4. DNA of the CDR3: TGTGCCAGCAGTTTGCAGGGGGAGATGAACACTGAAGCTTTCTTT. Translated, it gives CASSLQGEMNTEAFF.

Many counts were recorded for this clonotype. The gene calls are TRBV20-1 and TRBJ2-3; 7 bases map to TRBD1. The CDR3 contains 14 residues. Germline trimming cut 3 bases from V and 6 bases from J; bases unmatched to any gene: 9. Germline V gene lookup returns CDR1 DFQATT and CDR2 SNEGSKA (reference sequence). The CDR3 DNA reads TGCAGTGCTAGTGGCTACAGGGGCTCGGATACGCAGTATTTT. Protein product: CSASGYRGSDTQYF.

This clonotype appeared many times. The V and J genes are TRBV5-6 and TRBJ2-5, with D uncertain. The CDR3 is 13 residues long. CDR1 SGHDT and CDR2 YYEEEE come from the germline V gene. The ends were cut back, 3 bases at V and 0 bases at J, with 6 bases in the middle. The CDR3 is CASSSRDQETQYF. In DNA form, the CDR3 reads TGTGCCAGCAGCTCCCGGGACCAAGAGACCCAGTACTTC.

This clonotype was seen many times. The chain uses TRBV25-1 and TRBJ2-5; 14 bases agree with TRBD2. The CDR3 contains 18 residues. The V and J ends lost 3 bases and 5 bases, in that order; junction bases with no gene match: 11. Germline CDR1 and CDR2: MGHDK and SYGVNS. CDR3 region: CASSDYRLAGGLWETQYF. DNA for the CDR3: TGTGCCAGCAGTGACTACAGACTAGCGGGAGGGCTATGGGAGACCCAGTACTTC. Together with reference TRBV25-1 and TRBJ2-5, the CDR3 gives the full variable domain: EADIYQTPRYLVIGTGKKITLECSQTMGHDKMYWYQQDPGMELHLIHYSYGVNSTEKGDLSSESTVSRIRTEHFPLTLESARPSHTSQYLCASSDYRLAGGLWETQYFGPGTRLLVL.

The table lists this clonotype with many counts. The chain carries TRBV6-5 and TRBJ1-2; unclear D gene. Germline CDR1 reads MNHEY; CDR2 reads SVGAGI. Trimming removed 0 bases from V and 2 bases from J, with 7 bases in between. The CDR3 is 14 residues long. The CDR3 is CASSYSTRNYGYTF. The CDR3 DNA sequence: TGTGCCAGCAGTTACTCGACCAGGAACTATGGCTACACCTTC.

Ten or more counts support this clonotype. The genes are TRBV7-2 and TRBJ2-7; TRBD2 matches at 11 bases. The ends lost 8 bases at V and 4 bases at J; junction bases unmatched: 7. Germline loops: CDR1 SGHTA, CDR2 FQGNSA. This CDR3 region has 14 residues. DNA of the CDR3: TGTGCCAGCGCCCCTAGCGGGGGGAATTACGAGCAGTACTTC. This translates into CASAPSGGNYEQYF.

This clonotype has a count of ten or more. The rearrangement joins TRBV10-3 to TRBJ2-1, with TRBD2 matching 14 bases. Germline CDR1 is ENHRY and CDR2 is SYGVKD. The CDR3 consists of 14 residues. V was pared by 10 bases and J by 8 bases, with 7 bases of the junction left unmatched. The CDR3 loop reads CATYGTSGSDEQFF. In nucleotides, the CDR3 is TGTGCCACCTACGGGACTAGCGGGAGTGATGAGCAGTTCTTC.

This clonotype was detected ten times or more. The chain recombines TRBV29-1 with TRBJ2-1; 7 bases map to TRBD1. Trimming cost V 0 bases and J 6 bases; bases outside gene matches: 11. Per germline, CDR1 SQVTM and CDR2 ANQGSEA. The CDR3 extends over 16 amino acids. This CDR3 is CSVEDIDRESGNEQFF. CDR3 DNA sequence: TGCAGCGTTGAAGATATCGACAGGGAATCGGGCAATGAGCAGTTCTTC.